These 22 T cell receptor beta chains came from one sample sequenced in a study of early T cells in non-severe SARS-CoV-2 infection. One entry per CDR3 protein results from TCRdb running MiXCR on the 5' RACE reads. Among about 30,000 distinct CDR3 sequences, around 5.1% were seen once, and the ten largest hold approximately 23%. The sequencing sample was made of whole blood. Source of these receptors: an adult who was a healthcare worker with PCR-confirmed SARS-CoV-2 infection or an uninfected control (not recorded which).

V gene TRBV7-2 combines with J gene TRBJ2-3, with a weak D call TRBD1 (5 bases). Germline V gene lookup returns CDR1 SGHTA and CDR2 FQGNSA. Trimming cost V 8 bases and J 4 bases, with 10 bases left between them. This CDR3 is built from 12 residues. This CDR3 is CASSWGADTQYF. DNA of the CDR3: TGTGCCAGCTCATGGGGCGCAGATACGCAGTATTTT.

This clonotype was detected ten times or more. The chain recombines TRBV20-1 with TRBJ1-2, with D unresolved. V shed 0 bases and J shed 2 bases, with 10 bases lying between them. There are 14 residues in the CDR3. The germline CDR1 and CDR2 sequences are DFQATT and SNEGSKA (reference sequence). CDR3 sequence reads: CSARDGRRNYGYTF. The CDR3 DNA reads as TGCAGTGCTAGAGATGGCCGCCGAAACTATGGCTACACCTTC.

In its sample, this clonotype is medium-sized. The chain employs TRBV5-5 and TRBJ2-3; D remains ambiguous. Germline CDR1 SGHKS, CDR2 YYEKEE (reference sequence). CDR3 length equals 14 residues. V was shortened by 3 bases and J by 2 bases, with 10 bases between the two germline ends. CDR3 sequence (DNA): TGTGCCAGCAGCTCCTTTAGGTACACAGATACGCAGTATTTT. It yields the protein CASSSFRYTDTQYF.

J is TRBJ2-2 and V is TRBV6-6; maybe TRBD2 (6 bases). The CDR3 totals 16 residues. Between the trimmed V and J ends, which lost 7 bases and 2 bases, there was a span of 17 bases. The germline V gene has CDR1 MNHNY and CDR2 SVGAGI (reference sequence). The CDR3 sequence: CASNKRRDLNTGELFF. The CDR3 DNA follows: TGTGCCAGCAACAAAAGGCGGGACTTAAACACCGGGGAGCTGTTTTTT.

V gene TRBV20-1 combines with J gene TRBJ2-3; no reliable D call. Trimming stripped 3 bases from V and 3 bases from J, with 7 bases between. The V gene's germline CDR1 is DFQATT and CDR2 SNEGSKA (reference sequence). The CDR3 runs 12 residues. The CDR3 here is CSASKLTDTQYF. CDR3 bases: TGCAGTGCTAGTAAATTGACAGATACGCAGTATTTT.

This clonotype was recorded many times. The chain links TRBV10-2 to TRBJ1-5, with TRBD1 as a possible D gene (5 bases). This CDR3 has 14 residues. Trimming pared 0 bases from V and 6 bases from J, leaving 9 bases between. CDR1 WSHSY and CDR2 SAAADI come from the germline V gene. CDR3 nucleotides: TGCGCCAGCAGTGAGTCGGTAGGGGTTCAGCCCCAGCATTTT. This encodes CASSESVGVQPQHF.

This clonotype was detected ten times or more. Here the CDR3 DNA reads TGCGCCAGCAGCCCACAGTCTTCGACTAGCGGGGGATCCTACGAGCAGTACTTC. Amino acid sequence: CASSPQSSTSGGSYEQYF. This chain links TRBV5-1 with TRBJ2-7, with TRBD2 identical over 12 bases. Per germline, CDR1 SGHRS and CDR2 YFSETQ. The CDR3 contains 18 residues. The V and J ends lost 4 bases and 1 base, in that order; junction bases with no gene match: 12.

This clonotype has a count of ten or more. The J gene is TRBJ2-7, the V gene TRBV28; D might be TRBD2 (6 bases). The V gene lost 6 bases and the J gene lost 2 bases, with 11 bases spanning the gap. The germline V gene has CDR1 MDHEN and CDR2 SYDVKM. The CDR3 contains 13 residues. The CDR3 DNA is TGTGCCAGCAGCCGCGGGACCCCCTACGAGCAGTACTTC. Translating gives CASSRGTPYEQYF. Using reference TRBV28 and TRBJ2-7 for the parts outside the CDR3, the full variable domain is DVKVTQSSRYLVKRTGEKVFLECVQDMDHENMFWYRQDPGLGLRLIYFSYDVKMKEKGDIPEGYSVSREKKERFSLILESASTNQTSMYLCASSRGTPYEQYFGPGTRLTVT.

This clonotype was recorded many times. CDR3 in amino acids: CATSRDTPYWTGELFF. In nucleotides, the CDR3 is TGTGCCACCAGCAGAGATACACCTTACTGGACCGGGGAGCTGTTTTTT. The genes are TRBV15 and TRBJ2-2; D is unresolved. Trimming took off 0 bases at V and 5 bases at J, with 13 bases between the two ends. Looked up from germline, CDR1 is LNHNV and CDR2 is YYDKDF (reference sequence). There are 16 residues in the CDR3.

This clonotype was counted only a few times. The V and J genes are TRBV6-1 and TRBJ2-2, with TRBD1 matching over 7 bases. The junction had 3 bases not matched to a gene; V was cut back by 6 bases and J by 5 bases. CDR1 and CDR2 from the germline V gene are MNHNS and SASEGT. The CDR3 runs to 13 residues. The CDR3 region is CASRQQGTGELFF. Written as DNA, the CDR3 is TGTGCCAGCAGGCAACAGGGGACCGGGGAGCTGTTTTTT.

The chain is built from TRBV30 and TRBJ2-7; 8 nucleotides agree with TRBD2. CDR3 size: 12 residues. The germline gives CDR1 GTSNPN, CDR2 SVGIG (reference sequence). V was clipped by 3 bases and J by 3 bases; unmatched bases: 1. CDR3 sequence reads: CAWRTSGYEQYF. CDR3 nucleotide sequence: TGTGCCTGGAGAACTAGCGGCTACGAGCAGTACTTC.

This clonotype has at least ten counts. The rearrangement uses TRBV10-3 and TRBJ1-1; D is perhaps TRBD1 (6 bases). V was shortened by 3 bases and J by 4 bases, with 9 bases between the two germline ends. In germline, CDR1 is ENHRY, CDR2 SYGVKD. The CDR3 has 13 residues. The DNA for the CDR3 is TGTGCCATCAGTGAACAGGGATTCACTGAAGCTTTCTTT. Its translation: CAISEQGFTEAFF.

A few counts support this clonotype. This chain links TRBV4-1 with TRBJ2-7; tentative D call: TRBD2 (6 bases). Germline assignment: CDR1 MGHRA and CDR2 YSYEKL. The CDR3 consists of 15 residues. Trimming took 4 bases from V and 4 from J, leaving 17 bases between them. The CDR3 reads CASSPLAGSGYEQYF. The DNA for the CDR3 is TGCGCCAGCAGCCCCCTTGCGGGGAGTGGGTACGAGCAGTACTTC.

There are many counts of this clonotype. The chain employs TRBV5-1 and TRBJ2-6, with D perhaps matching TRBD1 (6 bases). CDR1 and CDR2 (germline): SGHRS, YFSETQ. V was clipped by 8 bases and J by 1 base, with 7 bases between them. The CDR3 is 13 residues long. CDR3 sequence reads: CARGQSGANVLTF. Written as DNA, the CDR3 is TGCGCCAGGGGACAATCTGGGGCCAACGTCCTGACTTTC.

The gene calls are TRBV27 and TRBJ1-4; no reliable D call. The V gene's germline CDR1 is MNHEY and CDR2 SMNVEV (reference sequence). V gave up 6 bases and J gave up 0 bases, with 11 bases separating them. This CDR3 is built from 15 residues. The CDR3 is CASRPYTATNEKLFF. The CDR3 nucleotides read TGTGCCAGCAGGCCTTACACAGCAACTAATGAAAAACTGTTTTTT.

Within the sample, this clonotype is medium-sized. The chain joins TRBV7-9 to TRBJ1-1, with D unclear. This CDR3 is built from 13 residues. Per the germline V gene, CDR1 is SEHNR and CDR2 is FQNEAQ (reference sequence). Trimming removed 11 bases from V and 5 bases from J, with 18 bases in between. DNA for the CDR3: TGTGCCGGCACCCCTCCCCGAAGGACTGAAGCTTTCTTT. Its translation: CAGTPPRRTEAFF.

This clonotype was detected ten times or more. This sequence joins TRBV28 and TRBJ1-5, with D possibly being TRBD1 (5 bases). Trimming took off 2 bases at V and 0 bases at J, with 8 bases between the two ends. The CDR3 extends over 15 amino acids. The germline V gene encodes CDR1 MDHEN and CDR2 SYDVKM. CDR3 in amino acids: CASSLGTASNQPQHF. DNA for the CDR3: TGTGCCAGCAGTTTAGGGACGGCTAGCAATCAGCCCCAGCATTTT.

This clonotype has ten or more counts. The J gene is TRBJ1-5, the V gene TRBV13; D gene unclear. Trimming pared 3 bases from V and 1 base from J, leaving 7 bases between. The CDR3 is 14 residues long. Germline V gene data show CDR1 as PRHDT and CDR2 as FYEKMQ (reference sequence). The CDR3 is CASSFGVSNQPQHF. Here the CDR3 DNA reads TGTGCCAGCAGCTTCGGGGTAAGCAATCAGCCCCAGCATTTT.

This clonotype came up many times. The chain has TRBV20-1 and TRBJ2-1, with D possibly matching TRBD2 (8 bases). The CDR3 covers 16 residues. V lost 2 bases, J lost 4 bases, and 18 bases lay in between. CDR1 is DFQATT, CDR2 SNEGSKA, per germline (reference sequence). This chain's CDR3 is CSARRKGAGGYNEQFF. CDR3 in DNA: TGCAGTGCTAGACGAAAGGGGGCGGGAGGTTACAATGAGCAGTTCTTC.

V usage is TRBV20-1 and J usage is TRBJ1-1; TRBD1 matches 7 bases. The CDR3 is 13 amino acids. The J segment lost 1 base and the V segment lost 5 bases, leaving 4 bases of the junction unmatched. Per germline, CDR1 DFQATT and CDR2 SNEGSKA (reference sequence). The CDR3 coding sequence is TGCAGTGCTCAGGGACAGACGAACACTGAAGCTTTCTTT. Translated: CSAQGQTNTEAFF.

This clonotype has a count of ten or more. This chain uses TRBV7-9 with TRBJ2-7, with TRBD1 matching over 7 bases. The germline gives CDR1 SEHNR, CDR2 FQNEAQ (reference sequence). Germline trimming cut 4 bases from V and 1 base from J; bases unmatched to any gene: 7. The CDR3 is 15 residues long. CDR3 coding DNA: TGTGCCAGCAGCTCGGGACAGTGGACGTCCTACGAGCAGTACTTC. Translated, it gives CASSSGQWTSYEQYF.

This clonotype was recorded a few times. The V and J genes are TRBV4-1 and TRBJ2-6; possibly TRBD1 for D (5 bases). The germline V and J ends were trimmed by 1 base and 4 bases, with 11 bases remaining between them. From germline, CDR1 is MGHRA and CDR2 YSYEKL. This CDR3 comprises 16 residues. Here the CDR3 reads CASSQVGQEGANVLTF. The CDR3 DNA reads TGCGCCAGCAGCCAAGTGGGGCAGGAAGGGGCCAACGTCCTGACTTTC.